The clone carrying this TCR beta chain was observed a handful of times. Its antigen is currently unknown. Amplification by 5'RACE using constant-segment primers produced TCR alpha and TCR beta cDNA libraries that carried sample barcodes and UMIs. MiXCR was run by TCRdb on the 5' RACE reads, yielding one entry per CDR3 protein. The sample includes 190,000 or so distinct CDR3 sequences, about 22% seen only once; the top ten take about 23%. The V end lost 2 bases, the J end lost 5 bases, and 13 bases lay between the germline ends. CDR1 and CDR2 from the germline V gene are MNHEY and SMNVEV (reference sequence). The CDR3 contains 15 residues. This entry comes from a study of T-cell memory formation after mild COVID-19. Study-wide results and limits: Clones that shrank (day 15 to 85) were balanced CD4/CD8, whereas later expanders leaned CD4+. Memory cells collected pre-infection included some clones that later responded, suggesting cross-reactive memory joined.

The rearrangement uses TRBV27 and TRBJ2-1, with D possibly matching TRBD2 (6 bases). This sequence originates from an adult woman who had mild COVID-19 (a few samples of this study predate the infection). Cell type and time point are not known. Material: PBMCs or a T cell subset sorted from them (not recorded which). CDR3 sequence (DNA): TGTGCCAGCAGTTTAATCGGGGGAGCTAACAATGAGCAGTTCTTC. Amino acid sequence: CASSLIGGANNEQFF.